This TCR beta chain was retrieved from a study of CD8 T cell repertoires and HIV-1 epitope variants. Notes on this clone: Antigen specificity is unknown.

Assay: immunoSEQ multiplex PCR; the TCRdb copy retains only in-frame clones and omits some. The table records roughly 1,900 clones, just over 70% of them present only once. Trimming cost V 6 bases and J 6 bases; bases outside gene matches: 9. Germline CDR1 reads MDHEN; CDR2 reads SYDVKM. This CDR3 region has 15 residues. This clonotype was sampled from a male donor with HIV. Specimen: cultured CD8+ T cells derived from PBMCs. The chain couples TRBV28 to TRBJ2-1, with 9 nucleotides matching TRBD2. CDR3 coding DNA: TGTGCCAGCAGGAGCCGACTAGCGGCCCTCAATGAGCAGTTCTTC. Encoded protein: CASRSRLAALNEQFF.